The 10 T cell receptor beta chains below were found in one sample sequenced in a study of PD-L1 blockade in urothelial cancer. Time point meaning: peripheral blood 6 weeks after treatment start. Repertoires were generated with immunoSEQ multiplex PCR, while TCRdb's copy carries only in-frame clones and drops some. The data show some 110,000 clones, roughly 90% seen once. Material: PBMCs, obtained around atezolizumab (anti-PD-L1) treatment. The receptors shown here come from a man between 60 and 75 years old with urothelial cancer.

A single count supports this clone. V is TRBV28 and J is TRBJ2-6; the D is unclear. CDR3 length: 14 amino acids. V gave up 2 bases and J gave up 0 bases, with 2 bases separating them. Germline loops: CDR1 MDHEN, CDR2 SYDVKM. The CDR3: CASSLRSGANVLTF. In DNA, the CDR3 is TGTGCCAGCAGTTTACGCTCTGGGGCCAACGTCCTGACTTTC.

The CDR3 DNA is TGTGCCAGCAGCGTCATACAGGGCGCCGCGGTTGAGCAGTTCTTC. Its protein product is CASSVIQGAAVEQFF. The chain employs TRBV9 and TRBJ2-1, with D maybe TRBD1 (6 bases). Trimming took 2 bases from V and 9 from J, leaving 18 bases between them. This CDR3 comprises 15 residues. Germline V lookup: CDR1 SGDLS, CDR2 YYNGEE.

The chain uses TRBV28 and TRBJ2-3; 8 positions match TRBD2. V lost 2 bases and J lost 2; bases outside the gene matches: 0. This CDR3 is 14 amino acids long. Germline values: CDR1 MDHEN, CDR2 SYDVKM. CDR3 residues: CASSLGLATDTQYF. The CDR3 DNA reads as TGTGCCAGCAGTTTAGGACTAGCCACAGATACGCAGTATTTT.

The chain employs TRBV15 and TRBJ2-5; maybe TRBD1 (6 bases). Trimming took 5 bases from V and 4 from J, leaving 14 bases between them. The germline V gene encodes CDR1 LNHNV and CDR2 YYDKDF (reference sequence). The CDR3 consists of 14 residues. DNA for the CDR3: TGTGCCACCAGCTCAGAGACAGGAAGAGAGACCCAGTACTTC. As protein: CATSSETGRETQYF.

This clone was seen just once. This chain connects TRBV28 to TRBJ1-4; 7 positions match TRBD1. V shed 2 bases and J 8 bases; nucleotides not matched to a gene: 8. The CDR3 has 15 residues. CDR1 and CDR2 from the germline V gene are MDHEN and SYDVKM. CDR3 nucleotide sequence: TGTGCCAGCAGTTTACCACAGGGGTCGGGGGAAAAACTGTTTTTT. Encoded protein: CASSLPQGSGEKLFF.

In DNA, the CDR3 is TGTGCCAGCACCCTAGGACTAGCGGGACATGAGACCCAGTACTTC. Protein: CASTLGLAGHETQYF. V is TRBV7-9 and J is TRBJ2-5; 12 bases map to TRBD2. Germline loops: CDR1 SEHNR, CDR2 FQNEAQ (reference sequence). This CDR3 has 15 amino acids. The ends lost 7 bases at V and 5 bases at J; junction bases unmatched: 8.

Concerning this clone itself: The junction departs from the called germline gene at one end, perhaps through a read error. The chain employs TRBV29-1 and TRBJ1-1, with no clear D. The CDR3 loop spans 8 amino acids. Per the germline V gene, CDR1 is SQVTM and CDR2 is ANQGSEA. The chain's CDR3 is CSVDAAVF. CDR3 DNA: TGCAGCGTTGACGCGGCAGTGTTT.

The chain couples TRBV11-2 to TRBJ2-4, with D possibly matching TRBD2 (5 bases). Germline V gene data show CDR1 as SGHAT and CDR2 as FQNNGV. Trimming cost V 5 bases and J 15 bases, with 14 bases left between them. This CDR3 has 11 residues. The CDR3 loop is CASSHQTRVYF. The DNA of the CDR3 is TGTGCCAGCAGCCACCAAACTAGAGTGTACTTC.

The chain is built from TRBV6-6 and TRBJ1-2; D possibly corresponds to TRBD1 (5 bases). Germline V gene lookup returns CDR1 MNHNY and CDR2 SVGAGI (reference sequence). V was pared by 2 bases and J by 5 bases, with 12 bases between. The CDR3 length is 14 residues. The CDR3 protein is CASSYDGRGYGYTF. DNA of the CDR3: TGTGCCAGCAGTTACGACGGGCGGGGGTATGGCTACACCTTC.

CDR3 bases: TGTGCCAGCTGCGGGGGGCGCGTTGGTGAAAAACTGTTTTTT. It specifies CASCGGRVGEKLFF. This chain uses TRBV19 with TRBJ1-4; tentative D call: TRBD1 (6 bases). The CDR3 sequence is 14 residues long. Germline V gives CDR1 LNHDA, CDR2 SQIVND (reference sequence). V was pared by 9 bases and J by 7 bases, with 18 bases between.